Listed here are 4 T cell receptor beta chains from one sample, sequenced in a study of Ad26.COV2.S vaccination and SARS-CoV-2 variants. The treatment here: about 20 received Ad26.COV2.S at low or high dose, single or two shots; about 5 received placebo; per-sample allocation not given. At day 63 after the first vaccine or placebo injection, samples were drawn. Clones were read by immunoSEQ multiplex PCR, and TCRdb kept only the in-frame ones, dropping some. The sample has approximately 300,000 clones; approximately 86% are singletons. Here the sequenced sample was peripheral blood, taken in a trial of Ad26.COV2.S vaccine versus placebo. These receptors all come from a person aged 18 to 59 who received the Ad26.COV2.S COVID-19 vaccine or a placebo.

The rearrangement uses TRBV30 and TRBJ1-2, with D perhaps matching TRBD1 (6 bases). Trimming shortened V by 2 bases and J by 5 bases, and 18 bases separated the two germline ends. CDR3 length equals 15 residues. Germline CDR1 reads GTSNPN; CDR2 reads SVGIG (reference sequence). The CDR3 loop reads CAWSKHTGSEYGYTF. The CDR3 DNA reads as TGTGCCTGGAGTAAACACACAGGGTCGGAGTATGGCTACACCTTC.

The genes are TRBV3-1 (or the pseudogene TRBV3-2) and TRBJ1-2; unclear D gene. Germline V lookup: CDR1 LGHDT, CDR2 YNNKEL (reference sequence). The CDR3 sequence is 15 residues long. The V gene lost 4 bases and the J gene lost 0 bases, with 12 bases spanning the gap. This chain's CDR3 is CASSPRTGSNYGYTF. In DNA, the CDR3 is TGTGCCAGCAGCCCCAGGACGGGTTCTAACTATGGCTACACCTTC.

The chain couples TRBV11-2 to TRBJ2-4; 8 bases are shared with TRBD1. The CDR3 covers 16 residues. Losses at the gene ends were 5 bases for V and 1 base for J; bases not matched to a gene: 7. Looked up from germline, CDR1 is SGHAT and CDR2 is FQNNGV. DNA for the CDR3: TGTGCCAGCAGCACCCGGACAGGGTTGGCCAAAAACATTCAGTACTTC. Protein sequence: CASSTRTGLAKNIQYF.

The chain is built from TRBV23-1 and TRBJ1-1; D remains unclear. TRBV23-1 is known as an ORF, though its function is uncertain. The CDR3 length is 12 residues. Trimming pared 5 bases from V and 6 bases from J, leaving 10 bases between. In nucleotides, the CDR3 is TGCGCCAGCAGTATGTGGCCCCCTGAAGCTTTCTTT. Its protein is CASSMWPPEAFF.